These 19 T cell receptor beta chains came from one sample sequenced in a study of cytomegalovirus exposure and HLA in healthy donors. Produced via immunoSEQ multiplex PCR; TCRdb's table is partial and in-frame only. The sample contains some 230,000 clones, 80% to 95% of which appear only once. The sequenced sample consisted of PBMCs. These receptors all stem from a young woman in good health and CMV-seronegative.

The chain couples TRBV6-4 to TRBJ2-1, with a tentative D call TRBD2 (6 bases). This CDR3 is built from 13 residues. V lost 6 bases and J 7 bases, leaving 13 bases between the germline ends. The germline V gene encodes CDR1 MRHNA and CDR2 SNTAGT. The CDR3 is CASSLNGGNEQFF. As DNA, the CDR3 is TGTGCCAGCAGCTTAAATGGGGGGAATGAGCAGTTCTTC.

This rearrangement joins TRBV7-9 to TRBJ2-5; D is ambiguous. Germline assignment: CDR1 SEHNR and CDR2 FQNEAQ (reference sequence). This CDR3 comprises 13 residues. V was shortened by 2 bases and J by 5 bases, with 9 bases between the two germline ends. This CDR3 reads CASSLSATETQYF. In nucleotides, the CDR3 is TGTGCCAGCAGCTTATCAGCGACGGAGACCCAGTACTTC.

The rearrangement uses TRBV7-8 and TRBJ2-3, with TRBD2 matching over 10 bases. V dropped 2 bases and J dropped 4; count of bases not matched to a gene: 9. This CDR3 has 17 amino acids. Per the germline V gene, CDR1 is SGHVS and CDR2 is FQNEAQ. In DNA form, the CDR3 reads TGTGCCAGCAGCTTAAGTCGAGCGGGAGGGCCTCCAGATACGCAGTATTTT. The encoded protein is CASSLSRAGGPPDTQYF.

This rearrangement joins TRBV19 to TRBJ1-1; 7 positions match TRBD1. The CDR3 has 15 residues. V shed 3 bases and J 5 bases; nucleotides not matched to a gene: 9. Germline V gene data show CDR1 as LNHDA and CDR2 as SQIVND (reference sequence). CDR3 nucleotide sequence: TGTGCCAGTAGTATTCAGGAGGGGGCGAGGACTGAAGCTTTCTTT. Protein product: CASSIQEGARTEAFF.

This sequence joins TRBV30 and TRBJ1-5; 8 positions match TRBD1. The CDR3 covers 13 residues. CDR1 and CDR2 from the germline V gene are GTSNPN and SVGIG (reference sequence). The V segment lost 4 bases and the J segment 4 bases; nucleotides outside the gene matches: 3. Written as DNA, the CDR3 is TGTGCCTGGACGGACAGGGCTAATCAGCCCCAGCATTTT. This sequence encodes CAWTDRANQPQHF.

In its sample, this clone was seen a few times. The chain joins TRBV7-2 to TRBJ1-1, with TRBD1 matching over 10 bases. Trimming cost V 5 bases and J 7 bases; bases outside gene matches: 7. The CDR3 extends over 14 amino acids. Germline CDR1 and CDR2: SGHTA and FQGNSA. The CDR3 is CASSPRDRGREAFF. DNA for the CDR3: TGTGCCAGCAGCCCCCGGGACAGGGGTCGTGAAGCTTTCTTT.

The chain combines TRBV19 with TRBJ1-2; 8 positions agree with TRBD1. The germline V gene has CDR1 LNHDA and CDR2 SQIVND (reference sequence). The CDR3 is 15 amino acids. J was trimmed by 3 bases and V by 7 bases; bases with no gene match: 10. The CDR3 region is CASTPGQGADYGYTF. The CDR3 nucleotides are TGTGCCAGTACCCCGGGGCAGGGGGCGGACTATGGCTACACCTTC.

In DNA, the CDR3 is TGTGCCAGCAGAATAGATCACTCTGGGGCCAACGTCCTGACTTTC. Translating gives CASRIDHSGANVLTF. The rearrangement joins TRBV6-4 to TRBJ2-6, with D hard to call. CDR3 length: 15 amino acids. Germline values: CDR1 MRHNA, CDR2 SNTAGT. V was trimmed by 6 bases and J by 0 bases, leaving 9 bases between them.

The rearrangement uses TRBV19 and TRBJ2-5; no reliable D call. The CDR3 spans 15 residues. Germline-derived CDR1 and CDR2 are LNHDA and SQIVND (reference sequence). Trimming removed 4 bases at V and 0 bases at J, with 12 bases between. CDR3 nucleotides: TGTGCCAGTAGTACCCCGACGGGTAACCAAGAGACCCAGTACTTC. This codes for CASSTPTGNQETQYF.

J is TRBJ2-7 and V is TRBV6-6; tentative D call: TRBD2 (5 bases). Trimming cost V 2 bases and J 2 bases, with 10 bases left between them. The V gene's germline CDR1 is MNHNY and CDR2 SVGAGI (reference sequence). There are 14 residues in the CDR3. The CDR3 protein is CASSYPTSTYEQYF. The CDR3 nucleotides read TGTGCCAGCAGTTACCCAACTAGTACCTACGAGCAGTACTTC.

CDR3: CASSIYRDWNTEAFF. The CDR3 DNA is TGTGCCAGTAGTATATACAGGGATTGGAACACTGAAGCTTTCTTT. The gene calls are TRBV19 and TRBJ1-1; maybe TRBD1 (6 bases). Germline loops: CDR1 LNHDA, CDR2 SQIVND (reference sequence). The CDR3 loop spans 15 amino acids. Between the trimmed V and J ends, which lost 2 bases and 1 base, there was a span of 11 bases. Variable domain in full (rest from reference TRBV19 and TRBJ1-1): DGGITQSPKYLFRKEGQNVTLSCEQNLNHDAMYWYRQDPGQGLRLIYYSQIVNDFQKGDIAEGYSVSREKKESFPLTVTSAQKNPTAFYLCASSIYRDWNTEAFFGQGTRLTVV.

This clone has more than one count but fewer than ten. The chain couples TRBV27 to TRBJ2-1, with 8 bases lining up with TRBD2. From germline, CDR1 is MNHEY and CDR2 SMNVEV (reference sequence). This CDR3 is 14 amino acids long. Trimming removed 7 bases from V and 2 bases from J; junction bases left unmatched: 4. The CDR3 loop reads CASTSGSTYNEQFF. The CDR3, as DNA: TGTGCCAGCACCAGCGGGAGCACCTACAATGAGCAGTTCTTC.

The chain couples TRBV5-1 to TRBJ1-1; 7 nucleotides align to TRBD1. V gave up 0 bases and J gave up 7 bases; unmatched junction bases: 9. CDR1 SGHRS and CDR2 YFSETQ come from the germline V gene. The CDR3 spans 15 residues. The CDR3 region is CASSLGQGGRGEAFF. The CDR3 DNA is TGCGCCAGCAGCTTGGGACAGGGTGGAAGGGGTGAAGCTTTCTTT.

CDR3 region: CASSLVQGVYYEQYF. CDR3 nucleotides: TGCGCCAGCAGCTTGGTTCAGGGCGTCTACTACGAGCAGTACTTC. The chain recombines TRBV5-1 with TRBJ2-7; D perhaps matches TRBD1 (5 bases). The germline V and J ends were trimmed by 0 bases and 3 bases, with 13 bases remaining between them. CDR3 size: 15 residues. Germline V gene sequence: CDR1 SGHRS, CDR2 YFSETQ.

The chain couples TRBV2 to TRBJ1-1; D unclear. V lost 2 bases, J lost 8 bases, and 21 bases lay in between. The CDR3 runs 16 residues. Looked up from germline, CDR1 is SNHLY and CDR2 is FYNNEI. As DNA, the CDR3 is TGTGCCAGCAGTGAATTGATCAGCGGCGCGACGAGCGAAGCTTTCTTT. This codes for CASSELISGATSEAFF.

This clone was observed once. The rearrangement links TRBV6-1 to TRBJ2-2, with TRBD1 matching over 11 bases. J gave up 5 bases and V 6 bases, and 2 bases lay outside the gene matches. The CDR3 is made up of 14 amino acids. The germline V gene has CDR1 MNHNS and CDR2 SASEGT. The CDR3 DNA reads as TGTGCCAGCAGCTGGGACAGGGGGACCGGGGAGCTGTTTTTT. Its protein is CASSWDRGTGELFF.

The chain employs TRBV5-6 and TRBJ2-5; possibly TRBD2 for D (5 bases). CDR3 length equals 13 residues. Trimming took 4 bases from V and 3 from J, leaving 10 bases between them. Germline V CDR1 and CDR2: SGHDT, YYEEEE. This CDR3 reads CASSPDGEETQYF. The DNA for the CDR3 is TGTGCCAGCAGCCCCGACGGGGAAGAGACCCAGTACTTC.

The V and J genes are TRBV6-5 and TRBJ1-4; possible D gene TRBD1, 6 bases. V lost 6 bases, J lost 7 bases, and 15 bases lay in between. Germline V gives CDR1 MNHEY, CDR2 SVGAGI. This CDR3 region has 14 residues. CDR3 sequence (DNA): TGTGCCAGCAGAGATGATCAGGGGCTTGAAAAACTGTTTTTT. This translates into CASRDDQGLEKLFF.

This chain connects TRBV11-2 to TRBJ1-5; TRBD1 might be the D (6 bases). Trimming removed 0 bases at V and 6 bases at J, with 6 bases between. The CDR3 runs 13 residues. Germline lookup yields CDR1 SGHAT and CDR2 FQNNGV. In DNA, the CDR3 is TGTGCCAGCAGCTTAGACAGGGGTCAGCCCCAGCATTTT. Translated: CASSLDRGQPQHF.